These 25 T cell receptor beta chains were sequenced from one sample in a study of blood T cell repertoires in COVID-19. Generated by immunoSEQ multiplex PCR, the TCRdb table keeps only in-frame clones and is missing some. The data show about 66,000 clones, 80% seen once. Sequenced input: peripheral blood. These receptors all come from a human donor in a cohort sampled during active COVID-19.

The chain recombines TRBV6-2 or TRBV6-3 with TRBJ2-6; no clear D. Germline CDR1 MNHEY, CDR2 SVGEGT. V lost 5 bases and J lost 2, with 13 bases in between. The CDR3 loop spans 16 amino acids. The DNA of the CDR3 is TGTGCCAGCAGTCCCCTCAGGCACCCTGGGGCCAACGTCCTGACTTTC. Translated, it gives CASSPLRHPGANVLTF.

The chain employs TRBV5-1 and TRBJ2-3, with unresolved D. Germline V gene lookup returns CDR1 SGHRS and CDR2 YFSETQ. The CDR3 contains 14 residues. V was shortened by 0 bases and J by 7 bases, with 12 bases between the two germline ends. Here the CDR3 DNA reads TGCGCCAGCAGCTTGGGCGGTGGCGTCAATACGCAGTATTTT. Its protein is CASSLGGGVNTQYF.

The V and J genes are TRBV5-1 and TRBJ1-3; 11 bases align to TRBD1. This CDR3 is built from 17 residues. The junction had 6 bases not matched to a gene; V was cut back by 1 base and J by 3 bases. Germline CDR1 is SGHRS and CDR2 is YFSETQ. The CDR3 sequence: CASSLSGTGGNGNTIYF. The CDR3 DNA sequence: TGCGCCAGCAGCTTGTCCGGGACAGGGGGTAATGGAAACACCATATATTTT.

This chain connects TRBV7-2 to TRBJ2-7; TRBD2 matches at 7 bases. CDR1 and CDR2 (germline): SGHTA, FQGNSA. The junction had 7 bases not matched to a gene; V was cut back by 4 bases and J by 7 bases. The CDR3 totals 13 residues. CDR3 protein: CASSSRTSTEQYF. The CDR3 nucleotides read TGTGCCAGCAGCTCAAGGACTAGTACTGAGCAGTACTTC. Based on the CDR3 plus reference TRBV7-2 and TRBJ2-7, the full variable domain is GAGVSQSPSNKVTEKGKDVELRCDPISGHTALYWYRQSLGQGLEFLIYFQGNSAPDKSGLPSDRFSAERTGGSVSTLTIQRTQQEDSAVYLCASSSRTSTEQYFGPGTRLTVT.

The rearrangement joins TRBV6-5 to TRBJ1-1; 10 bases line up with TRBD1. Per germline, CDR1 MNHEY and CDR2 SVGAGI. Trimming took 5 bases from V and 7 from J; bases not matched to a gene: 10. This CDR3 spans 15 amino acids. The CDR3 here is CASSNGGQGYGEAFF. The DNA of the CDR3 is TGTGCCAGCAGTAACGGGGGACAGGGGTACGGTGAAGCTTTCTTT.

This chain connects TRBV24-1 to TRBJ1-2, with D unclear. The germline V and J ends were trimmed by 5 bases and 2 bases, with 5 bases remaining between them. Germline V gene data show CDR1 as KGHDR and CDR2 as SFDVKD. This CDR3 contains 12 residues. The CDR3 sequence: CATSAVNYGYTF. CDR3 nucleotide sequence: TGTGCCACCAGTGCAGTGAACTATGGCTACACCTTC.

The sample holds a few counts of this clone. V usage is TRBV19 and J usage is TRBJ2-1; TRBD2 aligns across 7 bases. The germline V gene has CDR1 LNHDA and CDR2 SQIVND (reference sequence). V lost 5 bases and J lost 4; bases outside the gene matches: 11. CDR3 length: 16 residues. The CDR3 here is CASSHPSGEEYNEQFF. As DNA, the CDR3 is TGTGCCAGTAGTCACCCCAGCGGGGAGGAATACAATGAGCAGTTCTTC.

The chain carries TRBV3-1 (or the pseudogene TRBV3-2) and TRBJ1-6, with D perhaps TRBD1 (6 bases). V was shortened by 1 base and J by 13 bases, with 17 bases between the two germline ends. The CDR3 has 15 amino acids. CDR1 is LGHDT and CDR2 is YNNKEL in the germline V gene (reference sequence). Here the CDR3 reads CASSQGATGYRPLHF. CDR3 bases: TGTGCCAGCAGCCAAGGGGCGACAGGATACCGCCCCCTCCACTTT.

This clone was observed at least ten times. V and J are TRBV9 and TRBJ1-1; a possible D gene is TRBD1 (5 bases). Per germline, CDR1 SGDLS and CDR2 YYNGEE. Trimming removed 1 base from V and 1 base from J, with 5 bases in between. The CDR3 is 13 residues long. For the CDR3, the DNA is TGTGCCAGCAGCGTAACAGGGAACACTGAAGCTTTCTTT. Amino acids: CASSVTGNTEAFF.

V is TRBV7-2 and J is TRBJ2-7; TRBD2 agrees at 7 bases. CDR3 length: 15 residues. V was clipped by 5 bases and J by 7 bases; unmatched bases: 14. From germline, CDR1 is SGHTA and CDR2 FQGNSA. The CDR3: CASSARAMGGREQYF. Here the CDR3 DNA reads TGTGCCAGCAGCGCAAGGGCGATGGGGGGGAGGGAGCAGTACTTC.

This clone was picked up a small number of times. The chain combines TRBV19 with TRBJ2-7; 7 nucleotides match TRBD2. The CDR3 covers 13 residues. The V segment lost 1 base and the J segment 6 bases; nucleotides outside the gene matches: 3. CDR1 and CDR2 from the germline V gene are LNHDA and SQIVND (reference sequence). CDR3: CASSIGASGEQYF. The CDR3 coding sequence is TGTGCCAGTAGTATAGGGGCTAGCGGCGAGCAGTACTTC. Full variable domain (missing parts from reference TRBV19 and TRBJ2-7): DGGITQSPKYLFRKEGQNVTLSCEQNLNHDAMYWYRQDPGQGLRLIYYSQIVNDFQKGDIAEGYSVSREKKESFPLTVTSAQKNPTAFYLCASSIGASGEQYFGPGTRLTVT.

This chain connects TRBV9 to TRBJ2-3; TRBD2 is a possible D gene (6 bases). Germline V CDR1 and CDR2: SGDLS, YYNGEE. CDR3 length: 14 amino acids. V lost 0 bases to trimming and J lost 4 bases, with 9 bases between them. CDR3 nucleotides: TGTGCCAGCAGCGTAGGACTAGGAGCAGATACGCAGTATTTT. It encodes CASSVGLGADTQYF.

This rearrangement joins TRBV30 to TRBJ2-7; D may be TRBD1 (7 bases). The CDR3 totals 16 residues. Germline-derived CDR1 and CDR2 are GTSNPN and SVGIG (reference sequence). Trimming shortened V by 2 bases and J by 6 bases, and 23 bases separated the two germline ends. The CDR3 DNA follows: TGTGCCTGGAGTCGGTGGAGGGGGCGATTGATCTCCGAGCAGTACTTC. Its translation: CAWSRWRGRLISEQYF.

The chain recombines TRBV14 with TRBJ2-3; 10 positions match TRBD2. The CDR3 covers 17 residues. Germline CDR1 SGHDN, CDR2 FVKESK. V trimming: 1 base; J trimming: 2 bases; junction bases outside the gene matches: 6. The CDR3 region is CASSQVGAGGYTDTQYF. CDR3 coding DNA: TGTGCCAGCAGCCAAGTAGGAGCGGGAGGGTACACAGATACGCAGTATTTT.

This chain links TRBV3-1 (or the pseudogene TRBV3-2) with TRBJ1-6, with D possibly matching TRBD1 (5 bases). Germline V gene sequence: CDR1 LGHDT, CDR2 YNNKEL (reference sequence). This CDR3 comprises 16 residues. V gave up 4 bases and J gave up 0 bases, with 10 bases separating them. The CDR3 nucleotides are TGTGCCAGCAGCCTTGGGACTCCCTCCTATAATTCACCCCTCCACTTT. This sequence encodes CASSLGTPSYNSPLHF.

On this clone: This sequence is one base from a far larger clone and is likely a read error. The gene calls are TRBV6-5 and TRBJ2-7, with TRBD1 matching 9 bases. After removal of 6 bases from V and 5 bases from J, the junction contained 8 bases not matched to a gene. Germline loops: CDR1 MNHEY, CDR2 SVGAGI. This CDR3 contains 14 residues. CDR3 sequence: CASSSGTGPHEQYF. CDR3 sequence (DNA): TGTGCCAGCAGCTCCGGGACAGGGCCCCACGAGCAGTACTTC.

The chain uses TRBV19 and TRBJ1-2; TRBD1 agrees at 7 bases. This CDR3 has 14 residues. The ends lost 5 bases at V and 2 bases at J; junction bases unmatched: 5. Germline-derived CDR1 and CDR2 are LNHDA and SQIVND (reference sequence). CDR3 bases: TGTGCCAGTAGTGTCATACAGGGGAACTATGGCTACACCTTC. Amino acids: CASSVIQGNYGYTF.

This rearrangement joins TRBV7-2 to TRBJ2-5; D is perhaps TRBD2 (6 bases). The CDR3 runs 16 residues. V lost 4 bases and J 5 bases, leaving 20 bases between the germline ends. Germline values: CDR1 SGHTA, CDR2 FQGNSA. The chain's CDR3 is CASSSSVGTPRETQYF. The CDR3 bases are TGTGCCAGCAGCTCAAGCGTAGGGACTCCTCGGGAGACCCAGTACTTC.

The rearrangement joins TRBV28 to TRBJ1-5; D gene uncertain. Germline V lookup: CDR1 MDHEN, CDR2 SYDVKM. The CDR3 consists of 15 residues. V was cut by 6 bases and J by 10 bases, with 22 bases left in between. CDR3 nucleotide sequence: TGTGCCAGCAGCCCATCGCCAGACATCTCGTCTCCCCAGCATTTT. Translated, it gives CASSPSPDISSPQHF.

The CDR3 spells CASSPRTSGGEQYF. The CDR3 DNA reads TGTGCCAGCAGCCCGCGGACTAGCGGCGGCGAGCAGTACTTC. This chain links TRBV9 with TRBJ2-7, with TRBD2 matching over 10 bases. Germline loops: CDR1 SGDLS, CDR2 YYNGEE. CDR3 size: 14 residues. V lost 4 bases and J lost 6; bases outside the gene matches: 7.

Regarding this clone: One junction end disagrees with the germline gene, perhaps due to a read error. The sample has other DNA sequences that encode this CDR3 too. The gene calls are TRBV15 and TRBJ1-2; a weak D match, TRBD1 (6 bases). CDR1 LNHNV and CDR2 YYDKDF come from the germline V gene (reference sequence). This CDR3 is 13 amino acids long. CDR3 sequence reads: CATSLRGAGGYTF. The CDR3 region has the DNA TGTGCTACCAGCCTACGGGGGGCTGGGGGCTACACCTTC.

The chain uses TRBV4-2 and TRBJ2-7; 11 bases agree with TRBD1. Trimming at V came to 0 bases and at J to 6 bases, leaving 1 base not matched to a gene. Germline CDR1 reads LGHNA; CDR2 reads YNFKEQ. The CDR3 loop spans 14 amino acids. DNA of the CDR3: TGTGCCAGCAGCCAAGAGGGGACAGGGGGCGAGCAGTACTTC. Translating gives CASSQEGTGGEQYF.

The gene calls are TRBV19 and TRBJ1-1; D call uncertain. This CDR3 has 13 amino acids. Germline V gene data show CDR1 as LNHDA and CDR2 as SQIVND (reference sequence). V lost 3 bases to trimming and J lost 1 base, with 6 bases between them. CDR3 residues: CASSMRQNTEAFF. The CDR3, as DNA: TGTGCCAGTAGTATGAGACAGAACACTGAAGCTTTCTTT.

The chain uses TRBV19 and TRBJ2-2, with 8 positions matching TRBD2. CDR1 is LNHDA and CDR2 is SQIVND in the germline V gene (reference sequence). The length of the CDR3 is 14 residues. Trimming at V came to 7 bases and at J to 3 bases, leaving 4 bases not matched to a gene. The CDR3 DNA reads TGTGCCAGTAAGGTCGGGAGGGACACCGGGGAGCTGTTTTTT. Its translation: CASKVGRDTGELFF.

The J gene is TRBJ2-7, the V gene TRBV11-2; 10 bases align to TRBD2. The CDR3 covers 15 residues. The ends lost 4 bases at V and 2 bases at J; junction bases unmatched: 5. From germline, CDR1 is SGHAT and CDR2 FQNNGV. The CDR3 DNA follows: TGTGCCAGCAGCTCACTAGCGGGAAGGCCCTACGAGCAGTACTTC. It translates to CASSSLAGRPYEQYF.